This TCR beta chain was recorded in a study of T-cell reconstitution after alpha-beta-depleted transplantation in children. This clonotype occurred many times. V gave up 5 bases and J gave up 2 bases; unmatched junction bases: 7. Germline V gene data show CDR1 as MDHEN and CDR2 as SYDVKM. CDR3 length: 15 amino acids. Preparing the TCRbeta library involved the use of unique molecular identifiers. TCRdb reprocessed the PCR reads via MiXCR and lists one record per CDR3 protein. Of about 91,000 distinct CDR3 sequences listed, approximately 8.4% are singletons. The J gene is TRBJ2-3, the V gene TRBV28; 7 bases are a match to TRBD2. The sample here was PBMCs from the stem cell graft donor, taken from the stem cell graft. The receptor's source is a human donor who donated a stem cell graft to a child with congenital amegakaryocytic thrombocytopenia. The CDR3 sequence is CASSAQAGLTDTQYF. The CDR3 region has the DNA TGTGCCAGCAGTGCCCAAGCGGGGCTCACAGATACGCAGTATTTT.